The source of this TCR beta chain is a study of blood T cell repertoires in COVID-19. Allocation to cohorts depended on clinical history reported by the participants. The method was immunoSEQ multiplex PCR; TCRdb's version includes in-frame clones alone and lacks a portion of them. The sample holds a few hundred thousand clones, 70% to 90% seen once. The source is a woman between 50 and 59 years old in a cohort exposed to, infected with or recovered from COVID-19 (not recorded which). The sample comprised PBMCs or T cells enriched from blood (not recorded which).

In DNA form, the CDR3 reads TGTGCCAGCAGTTTACAGGGGGCTGAAGCTTTCTTT. Translation gives CASSLQGAEAFF. The rearrangement uses TRBV6-6 and TRBJ1-1; the match to TRBD1 covers 8 bases. With V trimmed by 4 bases and J by 6 bases, 1 base remained unmatched. CDR3 size: 12 residues. The germline V gene encodes CDR1 MNHNY and CDR2 SVGAGI (reference sequence).